This TCR beta chain was captured by sequencing in a study of control samples from healthy donors and cancer patients. Measured with immunoSEQ multiplex PCR; TCRdb has only the in-frame clones, and not every one. The sample shows some 96,000 clones, 85% to 95% of them seen only once. This clone was observed once. Germline CDR1 SGHNT, CDR2 YYREEE (reference sequence). V lost 0 bases to trimming and J lost 5 bases, with 11 bases between them. CDR3 size: 14 residues. Sequencing was carried out using blood. The receptor comes from a man aged 18 to 30 in good health. This chain uses TRBV5-4 with TRBJ2-5; D is unclear. CDR3 DNA sequence: TGTGCCAGCAGCTTGGATGCGTCGAGGGAGACCCAGTACTTC. As protein: CASSLDASRETQYF. The full variable domain, with the rest looked up from reference TRBV5-4 and TRBJ2-5, is ETGVTQSPTHLIKTRGQQVTLRCSSQSGHNTVSWYQQALGQGPQFIFQYYREEENGRGNFPPRFSGLQFPNYSSELNVNALELDDSALYLCASSLDASRETQYFGPGTRLLVL.